This T cell receptor (beta chain) stems from a study of regulatory T cells in long-lasting Graves disease. This clonotype was picked up a small number of times. The antigen is not known. Study-level results: Persistent disease showed a preference for TRBV28, TRBJ1-2 and TRBJ2-5.

Investigators prepared the TCR beta libraries by applying iRepertoire HTBI primers and Arm-PCR of CDR3 regions. TCRdb independently ran MiXCR on the multiplex PCR reads; one entry per CDR3 protein. The table has hundreds of thousands of distinct CDR3 sequences, less than 25% seen once; the top ten hold roughly 13%. The CDR3 covers 16 residues. V was clipped by 5 bases and J by 0 bases; unmatched bases: 7. Germline V gene data show CDR1 as SGHRS and CDR2 as YFSETQ. The sample's time point: persistent/refractory GD, antithyroid drugs over 5 years with positive TRAb. With RNA extracted from PBMCs as input, the TCR library was made. As collected, the peripheral blood samples measured 7 to 9.5 milliliters each and went into EDTA tubes.

The V gene is TRBV5-1, the J gene TRBJ1-4, with 7 positions matching TRBD1. Here the sequenced sample was peripheral blood mononuclear cells (PBMCs), taken when the disease was refractory, from a patient treated with antithyroid drugs. The receptor's source is a female donor with Graves disease. This chain's CDR3 is CASRRDRIATNEKLFF. The DNA for the CDR3 is TGCGCCAGCAGGCGGGACAGAATTGCAACTAATGAAAAACTGTTTTTT.